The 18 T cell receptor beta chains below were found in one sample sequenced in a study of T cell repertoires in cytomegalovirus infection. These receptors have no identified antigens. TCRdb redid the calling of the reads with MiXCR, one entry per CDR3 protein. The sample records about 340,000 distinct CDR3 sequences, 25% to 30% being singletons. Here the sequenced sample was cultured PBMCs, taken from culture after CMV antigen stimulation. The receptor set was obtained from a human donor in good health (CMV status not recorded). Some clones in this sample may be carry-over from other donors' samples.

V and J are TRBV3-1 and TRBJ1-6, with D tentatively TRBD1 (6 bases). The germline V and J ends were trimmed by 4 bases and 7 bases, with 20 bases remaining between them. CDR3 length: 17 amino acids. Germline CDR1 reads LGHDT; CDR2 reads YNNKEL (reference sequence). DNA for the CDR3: TGTGCCAGCAGCCCAACTCACAGGGTAAAGCTGAATTCACCCCTCCACTTT. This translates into CASSPTHRVKLNSPLHF.

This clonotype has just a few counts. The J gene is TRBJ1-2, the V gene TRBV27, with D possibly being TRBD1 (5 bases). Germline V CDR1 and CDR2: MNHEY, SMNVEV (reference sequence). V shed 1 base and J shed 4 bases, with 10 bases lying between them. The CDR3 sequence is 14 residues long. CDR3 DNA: TGTGCCAGCAGTTTATTGAAAGGGGTCTATGGCTACACCTTC. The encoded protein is CASSLLKGVYGYTF.

The CDR3 reads CASSLGQGPHNEQFF. Here the CDR3 DNA reads TGCGCCAGCAGCTTGGGACAGGGCCCCCACAATGAGCAGTTCTTC. The V gene is TRBV5-1, the J gene TRBJ2-1, with 7 bases identical to TRBD1. Trimming cost V 0 bases and J 5 bases; bases outside gene matches: 5. From germline, CDR1 is SGHRS and CDR2 YFSETQ. This CDR3 spans 15 amino acids.

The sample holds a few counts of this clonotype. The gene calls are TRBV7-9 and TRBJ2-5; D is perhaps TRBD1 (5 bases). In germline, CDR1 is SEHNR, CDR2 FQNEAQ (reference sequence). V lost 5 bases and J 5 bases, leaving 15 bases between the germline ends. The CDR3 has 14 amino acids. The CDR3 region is CASSPSMGPETQYF. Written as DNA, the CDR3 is TGTGCCAGCAGCCCGAGCATGGGGCCGGAGACCCAGTACTTC.

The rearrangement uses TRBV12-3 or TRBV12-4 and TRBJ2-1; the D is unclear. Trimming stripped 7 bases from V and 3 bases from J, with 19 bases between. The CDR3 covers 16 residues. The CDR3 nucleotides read TGTGCCAGCACCACCAGAGGAGACGGGCTCTACAATGAGCAGTTCTTC. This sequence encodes CASTTRGDGLYNEQFF.

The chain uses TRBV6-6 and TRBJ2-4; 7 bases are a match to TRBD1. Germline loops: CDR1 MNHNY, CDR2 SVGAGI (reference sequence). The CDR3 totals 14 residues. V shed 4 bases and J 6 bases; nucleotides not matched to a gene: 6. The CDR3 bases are TGTGCCAGCAGTTCGCAGGGGGATTTAAACATTCAGTACTTC. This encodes CASSSQGDLNIQYF.

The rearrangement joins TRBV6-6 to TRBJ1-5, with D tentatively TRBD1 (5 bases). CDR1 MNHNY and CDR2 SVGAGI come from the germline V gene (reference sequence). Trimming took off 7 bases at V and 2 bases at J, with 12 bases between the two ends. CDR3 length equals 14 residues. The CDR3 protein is CASTEGTGNQPQHF. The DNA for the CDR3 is TGTGCCAGCACCGAGGGGACGGGCAATCAGCCCCAGCATTTT.

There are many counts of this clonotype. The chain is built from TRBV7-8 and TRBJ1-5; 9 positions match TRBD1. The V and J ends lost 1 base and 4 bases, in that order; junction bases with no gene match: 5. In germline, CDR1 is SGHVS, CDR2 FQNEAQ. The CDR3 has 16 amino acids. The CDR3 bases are TGTGCCAGCAGCTTAGGACCGGGACAGGGAAATCAGCCCCAGCATTTT. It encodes CASSLGPGQGNQPQHF.

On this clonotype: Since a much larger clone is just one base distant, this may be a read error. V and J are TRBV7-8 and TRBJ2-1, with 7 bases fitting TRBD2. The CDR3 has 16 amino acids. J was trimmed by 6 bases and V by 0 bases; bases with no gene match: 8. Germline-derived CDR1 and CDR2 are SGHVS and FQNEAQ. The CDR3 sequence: CASSLARLTGGNEQFF. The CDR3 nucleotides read TGTGCCAGCAGCTTAGCGAGGCTAACGGGAGGCAATGAGCAGTTCTTC.

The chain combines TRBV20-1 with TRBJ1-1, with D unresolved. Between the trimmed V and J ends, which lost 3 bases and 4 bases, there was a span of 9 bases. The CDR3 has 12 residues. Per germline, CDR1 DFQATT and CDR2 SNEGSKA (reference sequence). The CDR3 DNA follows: TGCAGTGCTAGTGCAAGGACCACTGAAGCTTTCTTT. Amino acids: CSASARTTEAFF.

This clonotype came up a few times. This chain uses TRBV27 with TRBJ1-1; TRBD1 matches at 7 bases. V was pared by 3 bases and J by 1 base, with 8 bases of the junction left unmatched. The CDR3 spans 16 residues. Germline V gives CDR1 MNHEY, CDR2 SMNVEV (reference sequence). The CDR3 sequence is CASSFDDRAKNTEAFF. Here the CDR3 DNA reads TGTGCCAGCAGTTTTGATGACAGGGCCAAGAACACTGAAGCTTTCTTT.

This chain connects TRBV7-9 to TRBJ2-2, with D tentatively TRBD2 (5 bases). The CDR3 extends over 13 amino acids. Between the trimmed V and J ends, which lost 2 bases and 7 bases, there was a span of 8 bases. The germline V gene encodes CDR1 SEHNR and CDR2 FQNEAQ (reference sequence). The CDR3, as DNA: TGTGCCAGCAGCTTACTCGGAGGCGGGGAGCTGTTTTTT. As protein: CASSLLGGGELFF.

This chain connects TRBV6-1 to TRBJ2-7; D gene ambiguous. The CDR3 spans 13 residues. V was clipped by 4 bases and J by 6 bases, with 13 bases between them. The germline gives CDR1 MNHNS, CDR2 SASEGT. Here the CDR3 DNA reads TGTGCCAGCAGTGGCTCCTTCCGCGGCGAGCAGTACTTC. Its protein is CASSGSFRGEQYF.

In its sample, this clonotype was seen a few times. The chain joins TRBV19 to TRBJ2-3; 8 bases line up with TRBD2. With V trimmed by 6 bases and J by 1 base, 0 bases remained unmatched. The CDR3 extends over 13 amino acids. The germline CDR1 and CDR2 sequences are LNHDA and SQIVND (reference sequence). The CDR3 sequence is CASRREGTDTQYF. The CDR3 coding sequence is TGTGCCAGTAGGCGGGAGGGCACAGATACGCAGTATTTT.

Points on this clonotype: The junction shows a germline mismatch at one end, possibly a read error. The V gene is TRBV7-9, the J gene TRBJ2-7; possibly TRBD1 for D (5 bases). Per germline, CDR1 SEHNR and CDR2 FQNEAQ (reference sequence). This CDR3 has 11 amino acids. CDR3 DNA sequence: TGTGCCAGCAGATCGAACAGGTTTATGCACTTC. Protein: CASRSNRFMHF.

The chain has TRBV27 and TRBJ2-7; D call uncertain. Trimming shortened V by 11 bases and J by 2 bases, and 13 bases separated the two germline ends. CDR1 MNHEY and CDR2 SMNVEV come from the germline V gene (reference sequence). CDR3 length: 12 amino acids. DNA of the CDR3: TGTGCCCCCTCAGCAAGAACCTACGAGCAGTACTTC. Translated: CAPSARTYEQYF.

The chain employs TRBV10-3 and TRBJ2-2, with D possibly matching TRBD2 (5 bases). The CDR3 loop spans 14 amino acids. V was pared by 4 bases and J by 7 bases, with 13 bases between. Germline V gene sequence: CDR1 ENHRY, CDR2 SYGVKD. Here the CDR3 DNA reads TGTGCCATCAGTGCGAGCGGACGGGACGGGGAGCTGTTTTTT. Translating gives CAISASGRDGELFF.

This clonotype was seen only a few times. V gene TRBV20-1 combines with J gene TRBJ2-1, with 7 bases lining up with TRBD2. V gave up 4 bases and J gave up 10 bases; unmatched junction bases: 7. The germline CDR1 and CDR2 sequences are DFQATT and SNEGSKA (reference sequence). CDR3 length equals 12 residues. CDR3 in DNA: TGCAGTGCTACCCGGGGAGCGGGAGAGCAGTTCTTC. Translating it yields CSATRGAGEQFF.